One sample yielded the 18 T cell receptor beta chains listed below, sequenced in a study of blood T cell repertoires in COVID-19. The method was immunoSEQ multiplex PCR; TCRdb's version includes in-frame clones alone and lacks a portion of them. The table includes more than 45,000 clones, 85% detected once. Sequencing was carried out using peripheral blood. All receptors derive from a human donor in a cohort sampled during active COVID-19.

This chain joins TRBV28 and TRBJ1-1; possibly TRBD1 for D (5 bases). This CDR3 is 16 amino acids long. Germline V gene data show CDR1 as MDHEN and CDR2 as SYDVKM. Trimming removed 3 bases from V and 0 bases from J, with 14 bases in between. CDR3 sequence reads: CASSFGGVHLNTEAFF. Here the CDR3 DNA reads TGTGCCAGCAGTTTTGGGGGGGTTCACTTGAACACTGAAGCTTTCTTT. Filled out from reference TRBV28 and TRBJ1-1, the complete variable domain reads DVKVTQSSRYLVKRTGEKVFLECVQDMDHENMFWYRQDPGLGLRLIYFSYDVKMKEKGDIPEGYSVSREKKERFSLILESASTNQTSMYLCASSFGGVHLNTEAFFGQGTRLTVV.

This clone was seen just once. CDR3 nucleotides: TGTGCCAGTATTAGCGTTGGCGAAAAACTGTTTTTT. It specifies CASISVGEKLFF. This rearrangement joins TRBV19 to TRBJ1-4, with D uncertain. Trimming removed 7 bases from V and 8 bases from J, with 11 bases in between. The CDR3 has 12 amino acids. Germline CDR1 reads LNHDA; CDR2 reads SQIVND (reference sequence).

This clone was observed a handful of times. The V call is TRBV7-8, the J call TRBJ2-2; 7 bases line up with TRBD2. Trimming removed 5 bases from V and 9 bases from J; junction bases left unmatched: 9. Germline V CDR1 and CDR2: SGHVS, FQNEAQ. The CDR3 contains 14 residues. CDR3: CASSRAGSVRELFF. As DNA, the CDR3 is TGTGCCAGCAGCCGAGCGGGGAGTGTCAGGGAGCTGTTTTTT.

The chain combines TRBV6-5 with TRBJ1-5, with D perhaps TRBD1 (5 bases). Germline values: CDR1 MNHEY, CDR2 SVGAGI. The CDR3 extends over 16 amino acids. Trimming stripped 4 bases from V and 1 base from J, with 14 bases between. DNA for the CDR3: TGTGCCAGCAGTTCCGATCCAGGGCTGAGCAATCAGCCCCAGCATTTT. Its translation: CASSSDPGLSNQPQHF.

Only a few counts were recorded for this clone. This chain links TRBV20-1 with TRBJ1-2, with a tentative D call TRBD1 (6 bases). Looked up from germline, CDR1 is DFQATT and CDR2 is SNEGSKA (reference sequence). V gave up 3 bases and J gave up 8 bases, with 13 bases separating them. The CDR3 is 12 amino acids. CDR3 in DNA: TGCAGTGCTAGTAGGGGGGGCCGAGGCTACACCTTC. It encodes CSASRGGRGYTF.

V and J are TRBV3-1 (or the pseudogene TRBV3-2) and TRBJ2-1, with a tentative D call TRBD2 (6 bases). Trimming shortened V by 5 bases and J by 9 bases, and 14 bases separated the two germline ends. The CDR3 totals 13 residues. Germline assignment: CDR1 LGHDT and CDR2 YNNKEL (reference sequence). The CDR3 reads CASSLTIGGEQFF. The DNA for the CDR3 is TGTGCCAGCAGCTTAACGATCGGGGGTGAGCAGTTCTTC.

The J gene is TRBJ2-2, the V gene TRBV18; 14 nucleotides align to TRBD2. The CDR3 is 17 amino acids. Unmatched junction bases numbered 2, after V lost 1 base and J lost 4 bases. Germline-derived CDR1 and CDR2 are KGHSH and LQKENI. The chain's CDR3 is CASSPRGTSGGTGELFF. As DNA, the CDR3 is TGTGCCAGCTCACCACGAGGGACTAGCGGGGGCACCGGGGAGCTGTTTTTT.

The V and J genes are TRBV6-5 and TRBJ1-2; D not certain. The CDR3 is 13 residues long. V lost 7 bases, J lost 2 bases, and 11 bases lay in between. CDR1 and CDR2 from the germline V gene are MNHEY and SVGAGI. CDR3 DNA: TGTGCCAGCACCTGGAGGGTGAACTATGGCTACACCTTC. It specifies CASTWRVNYGYTF.

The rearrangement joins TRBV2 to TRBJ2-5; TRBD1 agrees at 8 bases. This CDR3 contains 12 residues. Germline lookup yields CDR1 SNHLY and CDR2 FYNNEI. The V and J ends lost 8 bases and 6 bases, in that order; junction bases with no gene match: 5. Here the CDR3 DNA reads TGTGCCAGCGGACAGGGTAGGCAGACCCAGTACTTC. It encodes CASGQGRQTQYF.

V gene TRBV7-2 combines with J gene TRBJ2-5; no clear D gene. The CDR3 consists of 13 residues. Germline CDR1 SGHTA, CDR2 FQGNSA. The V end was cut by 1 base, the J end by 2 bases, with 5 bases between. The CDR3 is CASSLGQQETQYF. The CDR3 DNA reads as TGTGCCAGCAGCTTAGGGCAGCAAGAGACCCAGTACTTC.

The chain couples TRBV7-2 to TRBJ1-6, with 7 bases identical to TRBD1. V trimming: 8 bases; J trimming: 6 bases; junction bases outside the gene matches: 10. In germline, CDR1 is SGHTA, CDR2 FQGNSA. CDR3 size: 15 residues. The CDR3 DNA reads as TGTGCCAGCCATAAGAAACCAGGGGGTAATTCACCCCTCCACTTT. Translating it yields CASHKKPGGNSPLHF.

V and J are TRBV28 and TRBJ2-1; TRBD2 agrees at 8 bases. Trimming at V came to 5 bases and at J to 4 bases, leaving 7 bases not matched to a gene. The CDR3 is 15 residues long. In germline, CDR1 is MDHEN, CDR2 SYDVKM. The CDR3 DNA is TGTGCCAGCAGTGTCCCGGGACTAGAATACAATGAGCAGTTCTTC. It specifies CASSVPGLEYNEQFF.

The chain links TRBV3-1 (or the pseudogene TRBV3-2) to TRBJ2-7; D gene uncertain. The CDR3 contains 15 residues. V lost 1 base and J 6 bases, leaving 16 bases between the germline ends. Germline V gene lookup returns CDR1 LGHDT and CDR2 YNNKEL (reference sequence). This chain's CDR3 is CASSQAGLQRGEQYF. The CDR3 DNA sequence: TGTGCCAGCAGCCAAGCCGGCTTGCAAAGAGGCGAGCAGTACTTC.

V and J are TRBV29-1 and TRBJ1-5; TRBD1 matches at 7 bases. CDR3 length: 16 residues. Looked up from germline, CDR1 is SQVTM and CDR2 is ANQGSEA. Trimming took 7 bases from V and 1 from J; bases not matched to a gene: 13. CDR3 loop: CSATGASDSSNQPQHF. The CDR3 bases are TGCAGCGCAACAGGGGCCTCGGATTCCAGCAATCAGCCCCAGCATTTT. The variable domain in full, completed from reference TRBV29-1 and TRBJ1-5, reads SAVISQKPSRDICQRGTSLTIQCQVDSQVTMMFWYRQQPGQSLTLIATANQGSEATYESGFVIDKFPISRPNLTFSTLTVSNMSPEDSSIYLCSATGASDSSNQPQHFGDGTRLSIL.

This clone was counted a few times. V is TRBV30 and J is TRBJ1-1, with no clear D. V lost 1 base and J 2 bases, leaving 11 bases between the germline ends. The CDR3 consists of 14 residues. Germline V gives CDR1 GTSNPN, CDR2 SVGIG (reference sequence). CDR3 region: CAWSAGGPNTEAFF. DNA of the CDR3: TGTGCCTGGAGTGCGGGAGGACCCAACACTGAAGCTTTCTTT.

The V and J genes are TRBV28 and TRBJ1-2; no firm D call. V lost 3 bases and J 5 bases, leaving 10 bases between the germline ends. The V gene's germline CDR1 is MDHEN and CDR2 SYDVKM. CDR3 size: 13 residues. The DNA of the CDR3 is TGTGCCAGCAGTTTCAAGGCGGAATATGGCTACACCTTC. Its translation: CASSFKAEYGYTF.

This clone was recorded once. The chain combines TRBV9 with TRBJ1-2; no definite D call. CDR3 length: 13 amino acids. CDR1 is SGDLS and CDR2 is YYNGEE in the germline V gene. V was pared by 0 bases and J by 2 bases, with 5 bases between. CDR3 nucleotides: TGTGCCAGCAGCGTAGTAGCAAACTATGGCTACACCTTC. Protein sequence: CASSVVANYGYTF.

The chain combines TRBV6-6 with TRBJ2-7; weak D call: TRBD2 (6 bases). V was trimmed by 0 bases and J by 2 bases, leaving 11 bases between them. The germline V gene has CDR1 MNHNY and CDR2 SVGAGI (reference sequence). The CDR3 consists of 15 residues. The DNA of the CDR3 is TGTGCCAGCAGTTACTCCGGCGGGGTGGCCTACGAGCAGTACTTC. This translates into CASSYSGGVAYEQYF.